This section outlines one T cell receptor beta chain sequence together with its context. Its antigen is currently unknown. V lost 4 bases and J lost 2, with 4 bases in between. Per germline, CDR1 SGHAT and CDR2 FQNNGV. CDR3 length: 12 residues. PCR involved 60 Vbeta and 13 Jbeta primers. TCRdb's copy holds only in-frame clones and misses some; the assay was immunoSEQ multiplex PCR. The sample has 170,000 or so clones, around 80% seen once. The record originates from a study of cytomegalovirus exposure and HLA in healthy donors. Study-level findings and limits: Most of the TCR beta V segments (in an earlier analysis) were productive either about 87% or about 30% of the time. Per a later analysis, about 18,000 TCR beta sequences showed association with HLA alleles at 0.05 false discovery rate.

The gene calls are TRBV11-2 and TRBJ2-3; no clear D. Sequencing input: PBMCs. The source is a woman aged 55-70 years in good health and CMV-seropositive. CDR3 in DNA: TGTGCCAGCAGCTATAACACAGATACGCAGTATTTT. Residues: CASSYNTDTQYF.